These 20 T cell receptor beta chains came from one sample sequenced in a study of T cell responses to AZD1222 COVID-19 vaccine. The table came from immunoSEQ multiplex PCR; TCRdb's copy has only in-frame clones and leaves some out. This table has about 130,000 clones, 88% appearing once. The input for sequencing was peripheral blood, taken on day 0 of AZD1222 vaccination. The receptor source for this set is an adult in good health.

V usage is TRBV2 and J usage is TRBJ1-1; the match to TRBD1 covers 8 bases. The V segment lost 7 bases and the J segment 6 bases; nucleotides outside the gene matches: 10. The CDR3 consists of 14 residues. The V gene's germline CDR1 is SNHLY and CDR2 FYNNEI. DNA of the CDR3: TGTGCCAGCACCGTGACAGGGGCGGGCGCTGAAGCTTTCTTT. It yields the protein CASTVTGAGAEAFF.

The chain carries TRBV7-2 and TRBJ2-7; 8 bases map to TRBD2. Germline CDR1 reads SGHTA; CDR2 reads FQGNSA. The CDR3 is made up of 14 amino acids. V lost 5 bases and J lost 5; bases outside the gene matches: 8. The CDR3 spells CASSPRGAGDEQYF. The DNA for the CDR3 is TGTGCCAGCAGCCCCCGTGGAGCGGGGGACGAGCAGTACTTC.

The rearrangement uses TRBV3-1 (or the pseudogene TRBV3-2) and TRBJ2-1; the match to TRBD2 covers 14 bases. V was pared by 1 base and J by 8 bases, with 7 bases of the junction left unmatched. This CDR3 comprises 17 residues. The germline V gene has CDR1 LGHDT and CDR2 YNNKEL (reference sequence). This chain's CDR3 is CASSQGMTSGGAYEQFF. The CDR3 DNA follows: TGTGCCAGCAGCCAAGGGATGACTAGCGGGGGGGCCTATGAGCAGTTCTTC.

This clone appeared a single time. The gene calls are TRBV4-2 and TRBJ1-1, with 9 positions matching TRBD1. CDR3 size: 14 residues. Germline assignment: CDR1 LGHNA and CDR2 YNFKEQ. J lost 7 bases, V lost 3 bases, and 6 bases had no gene match. The CDR3 sequence: CASSHTGGAGEAFF. CDR3 DNA sequence: TGTGCCAGCAGCCATACAGGGGGCGCGGGTGAAGCTTTCTTT.

This rearrangement joins TRBV3-1 (or the pseudogene TRBV3-2) to TRBJ2-3; D possibly corresponds to TRBD2 (5 bases). With 1 base removed from V and 1 base from J, the gap between germline ends came to 12 bases. The CDR3 loop spans 16 amino acids. In germline, CDR1 is LGHDT, CDR2 YNNKEL (reference sequence). CDR3 coding DNA: TGTGCCAGCAGCCAAGGATCTAGCACACGCACAGATACGCAGTATTTT. This codes for CASSQGSSTRTDTQYF.

The genes are TRBV28 and TRBJ1-5, with 8 bases aligning to TRBD1. The V gene end was trimmed by 3 bases and the J gene end by 7 bases; junction bases not matched to a gene: 8. The CDR3 extends over 15 amino acids. The V gene's germline CDR1 is MDHEN and CDR2 SYDVKM. The CDR3 here is CASSFGTGLGQPQHF. CDR3 nucleotides: TGTGCCAGCAGTTTCGGGACAGGCCTGGGGCAGCCCCAGCATTTT.

V and J are TRBV9 and TRBJ2-2; 13 bases are shared with TRBD2. J gave up 8 bases and V 0 bases, and 10 bases lay outside the gene matches. This CDR3 comprises 18 residues. CDR1 SGDLS and CDR2 YYNGEE come from the germline V gene. The CDR3 region is CASSVALAGGPRRGELFF. The CDR3 DNA sequence: TGTGCCAGCAGCGTAGCACTAGCGGGAGGGCCACGTAGAGGGGAGCTGTTTTTT.

The gene calls are TRBV7-2 and TRBJ1-5; weak D call: TRBD1 (5 bases). The CDR3 is made up of 14 amino acids. The ends were cut back, 5 bases at V and 2 bases at J, with 10 bases in the middle. Looked up from germline, CDR1 is SGHTA and CDR2 is FQGNSA. CDR3 region: CASSAGYGNQPQHF. CDR3 in DNA: TGTGCCAGCAGCGCAGGGTATGGCAATCAGCCCCAGCATTTT.

The rearrangement uses TRBV6-2 or TRBV6-3 and TRBJ1-5; 9 bases are shared with TRBD1. The V and J ends lost 6 bases and 6 bases, in that order; junction bases with no gene match: 9. The CDR3 loop spans 15 amino acids. Per the germline V gene, CDR1 is MNHEY and CDR2 is SVGEGT. The CDR3 loop is CASSPITGGSQPQHF. The CDR3 nucleotides read TGTGCCAGCAGCCCAATTACAGGGGGCAGTCAGCCCCAGCATTTT.

The chain carries TRBV6-5 and TRBJ1-2, with no clear D. Per the germline V gene, CDR1 is MNHEY and CDR2 is SVGAGI. V was cut by 2 bases and J by 8 bases, with 9 bases left in between. The CDR3 runs to 12 residues. The CDR3 nucleotides are TGTGCCAGCAGTTACGGGTTTGGGGGCTACACCTTC. Translating it yields CASSYGFGGYTF.

This chain links TRBV28 with TRBJ2-7; D possibly matches TRBD1 or TRBD2 (5 bases each). V lost 4 bases to trimming and J lost 3 bases, with 13 bases between them. Germline CDR1 is MDHEN and CDR2 is SYDVKM. The CDR3 extends over 14 amino acids. The CDR3 spells CASSSPGTVYEQYF. DNA of the CDR3: TGTGCCAGCAGTTCCCCCGGGACCGTCTACGAGCAGTACTTC.

The chain's CDR3 is CASSYLQGGEKLFF. The CDR3 DNA reads TGTGCCAGCAGTTACCTCCAGGGTGGGGAAAAACTGTTTTTT. The chain couples TRBV6-5 to TRBJ1-4; perhaps TRBD1 as D (5 bases). Per germline, CDR1 MNHEY and CDR2 SVGAGI. Trimming shortened V by 2 bases and J by 8 bases, and 12 bases separated the two germline ends. This CDR3 region has 14 residues.

The chain's CDR3 is CASSLVRANTEAFF. The CDR3 bases are TGCGCCAGCAGCTTGGTTCGGGCGAACACTGAAGCTTTCTTT. The chain recombines TRBV5-1 with TRBJ1-1; D call uncertain. The CDR3 spans 14 residues. V lost 0 bases and J lost 1, with 7 bases in between. Looked up from germline, CDR1 is SGHRS and CDR2 is YFSETQ.

The V and J genes are TRBV6-2 or TRBV6-3 and TRBJ2-2; D gene ambiguous. Germline lookup yields CDR1 MNHEY and CDR2 SVGEGT. This CDR3 is built from 14 residues. V dropped 6 bases and J dropped 1 base, with 9 bases sitting between them. CDR3 sequence (DNA): TGTGCCAGCAGCCTGGACGGGAACACCGGGGAGCTGTTTTTT. It codes for CASSLDGNTGELFF.

This clone was counted between two and nine times. The chain joins TRBV6-1 to TRBJ1-3; the D is unclear. Germline assignment: CDR1 MNHNS and CDR2 SASEGT. The CDR3 consists of 13 residues. V gave up 3 bases and J gave up 5 bases, with 8 bases separating them. CDR3 nucleotides: TGTGCCAGCAGTGATTCGGGCAGAAACACCATATATTTT. This translates into CASSDSGRNTIYF.

The chain carries TRBV24-1 and TRBJ2-5, with a possible D match to TRBD2 (6 bases). V lost 5 bases, J lost 5 bases, and 17 bases lay in between. The CDR3 covers 15 residues. The germline V gene encodes CDR1 KGHDR and CDR2 SFDVKD. Here the CDR3 reads CATSATWGERETQYF. The DNA for the CDR3 is TGTGCCACCAGTGCTACCTGGGGGGAAAGGGAGACCCAGTACTTC.

The genes are TRBV19 and TRBJ2-2; 9 bases align to TRBD1. Germline V gene sequence: CDR1 LNHDA, CDR2 SQIVND (reference sequence). The CDR3 is made up of 16 amino acids. V dropped 4 bases and J dropped 4; count of bases not matched to a gene: 7. CDR3 residues: CASSKGQGAGTGELFF. CDR3 sequence (DNA): TGTGCCAGTAGTAAGGGACAGGGAGCGGGCACCGGGGAGCTGTTTTTT.

The V and J genes are TRBV6-5 and TRBJ2-2, with D perhaps matching TRBD2 (6 bases). The V gene lost 6 bases and the J gene lost 6 bases, with 8 bases spanning the gap. In germline, CDR1 is MNHEY, CDR2 SVGAGI. The CDR3 length is 12 residues. CDR3 sequence reads: CASSWGAGELFF. In DNA form, the CDR3 reads TGTGCCAGCAGCTGGGGGGCCGGGGAGCTGTTTTTT.

This sequence joins TRBV29-1 and TRBJ2-5, with 12 bases identical to TRBD2. The J segment lost 5 bases and the V segment lost 1 base, leaving 14 bases of the junction unmatched. Per the germline V gene, CDR1 is SQVTM and CDR2 is ANQGSEA. The length of the CDR3 is 18 residues. CDR3 nucleotide sequence: TGCAGCGTTGAAGTACGGGCTAGCGGGAGGGCCAGGGTGGAGACCCAGTACTTC. Translated: CSVEVRASGRARVETQYF.

This chain links TRBV18 with TRBJ2-6, with D unresolved. CDR3 length equals 13 residues. V lost 11 bases and J lost 1, with 9 bases in between. The V gene's germline CDR1 is KGHSH and CDR2 LQKENI. CDR3 DNA: TGTGCCGGTCTCTTGTCTGGGGCCAACGTCCTGACTTTC. It yields the protein CAGLLSGANVLTF.